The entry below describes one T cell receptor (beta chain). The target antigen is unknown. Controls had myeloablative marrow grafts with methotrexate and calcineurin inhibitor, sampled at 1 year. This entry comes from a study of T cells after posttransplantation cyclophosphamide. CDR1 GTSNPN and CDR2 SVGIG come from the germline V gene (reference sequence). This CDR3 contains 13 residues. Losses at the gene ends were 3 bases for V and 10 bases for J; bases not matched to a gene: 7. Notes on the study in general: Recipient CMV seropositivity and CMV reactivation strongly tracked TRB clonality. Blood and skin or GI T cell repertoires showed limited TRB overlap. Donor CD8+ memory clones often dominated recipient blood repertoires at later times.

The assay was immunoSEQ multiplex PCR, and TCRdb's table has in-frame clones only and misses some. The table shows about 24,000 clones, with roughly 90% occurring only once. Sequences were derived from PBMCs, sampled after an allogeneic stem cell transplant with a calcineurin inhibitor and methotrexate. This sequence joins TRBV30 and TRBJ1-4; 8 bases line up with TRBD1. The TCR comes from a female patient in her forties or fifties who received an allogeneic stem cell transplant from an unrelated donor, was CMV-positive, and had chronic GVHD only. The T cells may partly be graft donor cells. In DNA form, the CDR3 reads TGTGCCTGGAGCCAGACAGGGGTAGGAAAACTGTTTTTT. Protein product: CAWSQTGVGKLFF.